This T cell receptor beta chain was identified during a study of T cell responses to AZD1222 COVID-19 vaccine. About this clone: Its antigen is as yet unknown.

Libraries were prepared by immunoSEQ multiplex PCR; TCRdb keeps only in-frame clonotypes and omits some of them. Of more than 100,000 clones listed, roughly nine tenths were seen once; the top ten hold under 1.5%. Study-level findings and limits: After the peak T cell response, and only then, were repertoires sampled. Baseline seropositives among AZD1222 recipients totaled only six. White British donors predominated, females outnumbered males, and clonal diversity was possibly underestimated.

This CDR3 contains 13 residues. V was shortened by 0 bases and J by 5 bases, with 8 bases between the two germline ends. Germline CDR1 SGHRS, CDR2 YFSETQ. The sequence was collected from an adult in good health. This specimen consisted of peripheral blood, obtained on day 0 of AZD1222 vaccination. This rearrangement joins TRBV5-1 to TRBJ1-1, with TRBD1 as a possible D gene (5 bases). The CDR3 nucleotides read TGCGCCAGCAGCTTGGCAGGGAGTACTGAAGCTTTCTTT. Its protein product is CASSLAGSTEAFF.